This entry lists 15 T cell receptor beta chains sequenced from one sample in a study of PD-1 blockade in classical Hodgkin lymphoma. Only in-frame clones appear in the TCRdb table, and some are missing; sequencing was by immunoSEQ multiplex PCR. The data hold about 20,000 clones, with over 60% observed a single time. This sample's time point: cycle 4 day 1 (C4D1), after more than five weeks of nivolumab. All patients experienced relapse after autologous stem cell transplantation, and brentuximab vedotin exposure was variable. The specimen was peripheral blood mononuclear cells (PBMCs), collected before the fourth cycle of nivolumab. Receptor source: a human donor with classical Hodgkin lymphoma.

This clone appeared a single time. J is TRBJ1-3 and V is TRBV6-5; D remains unclear. The CDR3 has 12 residues. Germline V gives CDR1 MNHEY, CDR2 SVGAGI. Trimming took 6 bases from V and 0 from J, leaving 3 bases between them. CDR3 sequence (DNA): TGTGCCAGCAGGAGCTCTGGAAACACCATATATTTT. It is translated as CASRSSGNTIYF.

This chain links TRBV6-5 with TRBJ1-1; D not resolved. Deletions cut 4 bases from V and 7 bases from J, with 16 bases between. The CDR3 contains 14 residues. CDR1 and CDR2 (germline): MNHEY, SVGAGI. The CDR3 bases are TGTGCCAGCAGTTCGTTTAGGGTAAAAGGTGAAGCTTTCTTT. This encodes CASSSFRVKGEAFF.

The chain has TRBV27 and TRBJ2-7, with a weak D call TRBD2 (5 bases). This CDR3 region has 15 residues. V was trimmed by 2 bases and J by 3 bases, leaving 14 bases between them. Germline CDR1 and CDR2: MNHEY and SMNVEV (reference sequence). The CDR3 nucleotides are TGTGCCAGCAGTTTAAAAGCGGACGGGTTCTACGAGCAGTACTTC. Protein sequence: CASSLKADGFYEQYF.

By sample fraction, this clone is medium-sized. Other DNA sequences in this specimen translate into the identical CDR3. J is TRBJ2-7 and V is TRBV29-1, with TRBD1 matching over 8 bases. The germline V gene has CDR1 SQVTM and CDR2 ANQGSEA. The CDR3 consists of 13 residues. The V and J ends lost 4 bases and 3 bases, in that order; junction bases with no gene match: 5. CDR3 bases: TGCAGCGTTGGGACAGGGACCCTCTACGAGCAGTACTTC. Protein: CSVGTGTLYEQYF.

The J gene is TRBJ1-2, the V gene TRBV5-1, with 8 bases identical to TRBD1. The CDR3 runs to 15 residues. The germline gives CDR1 SGHRS, CDR2 YFSETQ. The trim removed 2 bases at V and 2 bases at J, leaving 5 bases unmatched. The CDR3 coding sequence is TGCGCCAGCAGCTTTACAGGGGGATCGAACTATGGCTACACCTTC. Protein sequence: CASSFTGGSNYGYTF. The variable domain in full, with the rest retrieved from reference TRBV5-1 and TRBJ1-2, is KAGVTQTPRYLIKTRGQQVTLSCSPISGHRSVSWYQQTPGQGLQFLFEYFSETQRNKGNFPGRFSGRQFSNSRSEMNVSTLELGDSALYLCASSFTGGSNYGYTFGSGTRLTVV.

This rearrangement joins TRBV19 to TRBJ1-5, with D unresolved. The CDR3 runs 15 residues. Germline loops: CDR1 LNHDA, CDR2 SQIVND (reference sequence). Trimming took 3 bases from V and 0 from J, leaving 9 bases between them. The CDR3 bases are TGTGCCAGTAGTATTAAGCGATATAGCAATCAGCCCCAGCATTTT. Residues: CASSIKRYSNQPQHF.

This chain links TRBV5-1 with TRBJ2-7; D not resolved. The V gene's germline CDR1 is SGHRS and CDR2 YFSETQ. This CDR3 has 15 amino acids. V was shortened by 0 bases and J by 0 bases, with 10 bases between the two germline ends. Written as DNA, the CDR3 is TGCGCCAGCAGCTTGGAGAAACTTAGCTCCTACGAGCAGTACTTC. As protein: CASSLEKLSSYEQYF.

This chain connects TRBV11-3 to TRBJ2-1; D possibly matches TRBD1 or TRBD2 (6 bases each). Trimming removed 4 bases from V and 8 bases from J, with 12 bases in between. Germline CDR1 SGHNT, CDR2 YENEEA. This CDR3 has 13 amino acids. CDR3 DNA: TGTGCCAGCAGCTGGGGGGCTGGGGATGAGCAGTTCTTC. It yields the protein CASSWGAGDEQFF.

This clone was seen only once. The V call is TRBV9, the J call TRBJ2-3, with 8 bases identical to TRBD2. Trimming at V came to 0 bases and at J to 5 bases, leaving 14 bases not matched to a gene. Germline CDR1 SGDLS, CDR2 YYNGEE. The CDR3 extends over 18 amino acids. This CDR3 reads CASSVVAFGGAVGDTQYF. The CDR3 DNA sequence: TGTGCCAGCAGCGTAGTCGCGTTCGGGGGGGCCGTAGGAGATACGCAGTATTTT.

The chain links TRBV15 to TRBJ2-5, with TRBD1 identical over 7 bases. This CDR3 has 14 amino acids. The germline CDR1 and CDR2 sequences are LNHNV and YYDKDF (reference sequence). V shed 6 bases and J 3 bases; nucleotides not matched to a gene: 7. This CDR3 reads CATSRDRHEETQYF. The CDR3 region has the DNA TGTGCCACCAGTAGGGACAGACACGAAGAGACCCAGTACTTC.

The chain is built from TRBV27 and TRBJ2-3; D unclear. Germline loops: CDR1 MNHEY, CDR2 SMNVEV (reference sequence). This CDR3 is built from 16 residues. V shed 2 bases and J shed 2 bases, with 14 bases lying between them. The CDR3 loop reads CASSLLGSPPTDTQYF. The CDR3 nucleotides read TGTGCCAGCAGTTTACTAGGGTCCCCTCCCACAGATACGCAGTATTTT.

The rearrangement joins TRBV6-5 to TRBJ1-3, with D maybe TRBD1 (5 bases). The CDR3 is 16 amino acids. Trimming removed 0 bases from V and 2 bases from J, with 11 bases in between. CDR1 and CDR2 from the germline V gene are MNHEY and SVGAGI. The CDR3 loop is CASSYSHGGTGNTIYF. The CDR3 DNA follows: TGTGCCAGCAGTTACTCCCATGGGGGGACTGGAAACACCATATATTTT.

As for this clone: This same CDR3 is encoded by further DNA sequences in the sample. The genes are TRBV4-2 and TRBJ2-5; D remains unclear. The CDR3 spans 12 residues. V dropped 3 bases and J dropped 2 bases, with 4 bases sitting between them. CDR1 LGHNA and CDR2 YNFKEQ come from the germline V gene. The CDR3 is CASSQNQETQYF. The CDR3 coding sequence is TGTGCCAGCAGCCAGAATCAAGAGACCCAGTACTTC.

This rearrangement joins TRBV7-2 to TRBJ1-5; 7 nucleotides align to TRBD1. Germline loops: CDR1 SGHTA, CDR2 FQGNSA. With 5 bases clipped from V and 5 bases from J, the junction kept 6 bases outside the gene matches. There are 14 residues in the CDR3. The CDR3 region has the DNA TGTGCCAGCAGCGCGCGACAGGGCGATCAGCCCCAGCATTTT. This codes for CASSARQGDQPQHF. Supplemented by reference TRBV7-2 and TRBJ1-5, the full variable domain reads GAGVSQSPSNKVTEKGKDVELRCDPISGHTALYWYRQSLGQGLEFLIYFQGNSAPDKSGLPSDRFSAERTGGSVSTLTIQRTQQEDSAVYLCASSARQGDQPQHFGDGTRLSIL.

The chain carries TRBV9 and TRBJ2-2, with 8 bases identical to TRBD1. Trimming cost V 3 bases and J 5 bases; bases outside gene matches: 6. The CDR3 loop spans 15 amino acids. The germline V gene encodes CDR1 SGDLS and CDR2 YYNGEE. CDR3 residues: CASSARDRPTGELFF. The CDR3 bases are TGTGCCAGCAGCGCCCGGGACAGGCCAACCGGGGAGCTGTTTTTT.